This T cell receptor beta chain was recorded in a study of CXCR3-negative and CXCR3-positive naive CD8 T cells. Study-wide results and limits: Memory cells showed distinct TRBV-TRBJ patterns, while the two naive subsets matched. Sequencing showed both naive subsets with comparably high diversity, and memory CD8+ cells much lower. Naive subsets had comparable surface CD5, so TRB CDR3 properties gauged TCR strength. After cryopreservation, CXCR3 expression dropped partially; most assays used fresh PBMCs.

Comments on this clonotype: Its target is unknown.

Through 5' RACE with UMI labels, the TRB cDNA libraries were prepared. From its re-call of the 5' RACE reads, TCRdb lists each CDR3 protein once, without DNA. In total, the table holds about 40,000 distinct CDR3 sequences. In germline, CDR1 is SQVTM, CDR2 ANQGSEA. This CDR3 is 15 amino acids long. The J gene is TRBJ2-3, the V gene TRBV29-1; the D call from TCRdb, TRBD2, cannot be confirmed without DNA. The TCR sequence derives from a human donor in good health. Some clones in this sample may be carry-over from other donors' samples. The sequencing sample was made of memory CD8+ T cells from blood. CDR3 amino acids: CSVEGSSGGTDTQYF.